This section outlines one TCR beta chain sequence together with its context. Its antigen remains unidentified. These data come from a study of Ad26.COV2.S vaccination and SARS-CoV-2 variants. Study-level background: Among those in the COV1001 Ad26.COV2.S trial arm was the donor. Ad26.COV2.S, an intramuscular injection, was given once or twice 56 days apart. Study conclusions and caveats: It is possible that the TCR breadth and depth analyses underestimated the total T cell responses. Substantial breadth was reportedly displayed by spike-specific CD8+ and CD4+ T cell responses after vaccination.

The treatment is: about 20 received Ad26.COV2.S at low or high dose, single or two shots; roughly five received placebo; per-sample allocation not given. Day 63 after the first injection of vaccine or placebo was the sampling time. TCRdb's table, derived via immunoSEQ multiplex PCR, lists solely in-frame clones and lacks some. This table has around 320,000 clones, around 87% appearing once. J was trimmed by 6 bases and V by 1 base; bases with no gene match: 6. CDR1 and CDR2 from the germline V gene are SGHTA and FQGNSA. The CDR3 spans 15 residues. This TCR derives from a person aged 18-60 years who received the Ad26.COV2.S COVID-19 vaccine or a placebo. This chain joins TRBV7-2 and TRBJ2-1; TRBD1 agrees at 7 bases. Source: peripheral blood, taken in a trial of Ad26.COV2.S vaccine versus placebo. The CDR3 loop reads CASSLVSTGRNEQFF. The DNA for the CDR3 is TGTGCCAGCAGCTTAGTTTCGACAGGGCGCAATGAGCAGTTCTTC.